These 20 T cell receptor beta chains came from one sample sequenced in a study of cytomegalovirus exposure and HLA in healthy donors (TCRdb year 2017). The receptor library was made with the immunoSEQ multiplex PCR assay. The multiplex PCR relied on a mix of 60 forward primers for TCR Vbeta segments and 13 reverse primers for TCR Jbeta segments. TCRdb took this table from immuneACCESS and kept in-frame rearrangements with V and J called. Such tables lack part of the clones; where checked against another copy, unresolved V genes explain under half of the gap, and the rest is unexplained. The sample table holds about 170,000 clones, of which 73% were seen once. Approximately 5.6% of the sample belongs to the ten largest clones. Source material: PBMCs. The receptors derive from a woman under 30 in good health and CMV-seropositive.

This clone was observed a handful of times. The chain uses TRBV7-2 and TRBJ2-3, with TRBD2 matching 14 bases. The ends lost 5 bases at V and 3 bases at J; junction bases unmatched: 13. Germline V lookup: CDR1 SGHTA, CDR2 FQGNSA. This CDR3 has 19 amino acids. CDR3 loop: CASSVTSGGAFTQTDTQYF. The CDR3 bases are TGTGCCAGCAGCGTGACTAGCGGGGGGGCCTTCACACAAACAGATACGCAGTATTTT.

Comment on this clone: One end of the junction does not line up with germline, which may come from a read error. V and J are TRBV7-9 and TRBJ2-5; D is ambiguous. The CDR3 contains 19 residues. The V gene's germline CDR1 is SEHNR and CDR2 FQNEAQ (reference sequence). In DNA form, the CDR3 reads TGTTCCAGCAGCTTATTTCCTAGTCGGTATTTCGGGTACCAAGAGACCCAGTACTTC. Translating gives CSSSLFPSRYFGYQETQYF.

This clone was observed a single time. The V call is TRBV5-6, the J call TRBJ2-1, with TRBD2 as a possible D gene (6 bases). The CDR3 is made up of 16 amino acids. Germline loops: CDR1 SGHDT, CDR2 YYEEEE. V was trimmed by 4 bases and J by 4 bases, leaving 18 bases between them. The CDR3 DNA reads as TGTGCCAGCAGCCCGGAGGGTCGGGTAAATTACAATGAGCAGTTCTTC. Residues: CASSPEGRVNYNEQFF.

The chain carries TRBV5-1 and TRBJ2-5, with D unclear. The end of the DNA is better explained by TRBJ2-7, so the J call may be wrong. The CDR3 consists of 14 residues. The germline gives CDR1 SGHRS, CDR2 YFSETQ. The CDR3: CASSFGSAAYEQYF. CDR3 DNA sequence: TGCGCCAGCAGCTTCGGGTCGGCTGCCTACGAGCAGTACTTC.

The chain carries TRBV16 and TRBJ1-1; D gene uncertain. V lost 1 base and J 1 base, leaving 10 bases between the germline ends. The V gene's germline CDR1 is KGHSY and CDR2 FQNENV. This CDR3 is 15 amino acids long. The CDR3 loop reads CASSQYLTTNTEAFF. As DNA, the CDR3 is TGTGCCAGCAGCCAATATTTGACAACGAACACTGAAGCTTTCTTT.

The V and J genes are TRBV5-6 and TRBJ1-1; D not certain. V shed 3 bases and J shed 1 base, with 10 bases lying between them. Germline loops: CDR1 SGHDT, CDR2 YYEEEE. CDR3 length: 14 amino acids. The DNA for the CDR3 is TGTGCCAGCAGCTGGGAGTATGGGAACACTGAAGCTTTCTTT. Translated: CASSWEYGNTEAFF.

V and J are TRBV4-3 and TRBJ2-7; a possible D gene is TRBD1 (6 bases). The V end lost 2 bases, the J end lost 1 base, and 9 bases lay between the germline ends. The CDR3 is 14 amino acids. Germline loops: CDR1 LGHNA, CDR2 YSLEER. The CDR3 is CASSQYRASYEQYF. CDR3 coding DNA: TGCGCCAGCAGCCAATACAGGGCGTCCTACGAGCAGTACTTC.

The V gene is TRBV5-6, the J gene TRBJ2-7, with D possibly being TRBD2 (6 bases). The ends were cut back, 2 bases at V and 3 bases at J, with 9 bases in the middle. Germline V gene data show CDR1 as SGHDT and CDR2 as YYEEEE. CDR3 length: 13 residues. This CDR3 is CASSFGTLYEQYF. The CDR3, as DNA: TGTGCCAGCAGCTTCGGGACTCTCTACGAGCAGTACTTC.

This clone was counted only a few times. The V and J genes are TRBV2 and TRBJ2-5, with 8 bases aligning to TRBD2. Germline CDR1 reads SNHLY; CDR2 reads FYNNEI. With 6 bases clipped from V and 5 bases from J, the junction kept 5 bases outside the gene matches. The CDR3 totals 13 residues. CDR3 protein: CASSGGVGETQYF. The CDR3 coding sequence is TGTGCCAGCAGCGGGGGGGTGGGGGAGACCCAGTACTTC.

This chain links TRBV4-3 with TRBJ2-3, with D perhaps matching TRBD2 (6 bases). Germline CDR1 LGHNA, CDR2 YSLEER. The CDR3 contains 16 residues. V dropped 0 bases and J dropped 4 bases, with 14 bases sitting between them. CDR3 residues: CASSQEVGGAPDTQYF. In DNA form, the CDR3 reads TGCGCCAGCAGCCAAGAGGTCGGGGGAGCGCCAGATACGCAGTATTTT.

V and J are TRBV29-1 and TRBJ1-2, with D possibly being TRBD1 (5 bases). The CDR3 sequence is 13 residues long. Per the germline V gene, CDR1 is SQVTM and CDR2 is ANQGSEA. V was pared by 4 bases and J by 2 bases, with 11 bases between. CDR3 region: CSVGTNQNYGYTF. DNA for the CDR3: TGCAGCGTTGGGACAAACCAGAACTATGGCTACACCTTC.

This chain connects TRBV11-2 to TRBJ2-3, with TRBD1 matching 7 bases. CDR1 is SGHAT, CDR2 FQNNGV, per germline. The CDR3 has 16 residues. Losses at the gene ends were 5 bases for V and 1 base for J; bases not matched to a gene: 9. CDR3 in DNA: TGTGCCAGCAGCCCACGACAGGGCCAGGGCACAGATACGCAGTATTTT. It translates to CASSPRQGQGTDTQYF.

The chain uses TRBV5-1 and TRBJ2-1; the match to TRBD1 covers 9 bases. Germline lookup yields CDR1 SGHRS and CDR2 YFSETQ. The CDR3 length is 15 residues. Trimming cost V 0 bases and J 7 bases; bases outside gene matches: 5. The chain's CDR3 is CASSLGTGVLNEQFF. CDR3 in DNA: TGCGCCAGCAGCTTGGGGACAGGGGTACTTAATGAGCAGTTCTTC. Supplemented by reference TRBV5-1 and TRBJ2-1, the full variable domain reads KAGVTQTPRYLIKTRGQQVTLSCSPISGHRSVSWYQQTPGQGLQFLFEYFSETQRNKGNFPGRFSGRQFSNSRSEMNVSTLELGDSALYLCASSLGTGVLNEQFFGPGTRLTVL.

The CDR3 DNA sequence: TGTGCCAGCAGCCTCGCGCGCCCTGGCTACACCTTC. Its protein is CASSLARPGYTF. This sequence joins TRBV7-9 and TRBJ1-2; the D is unclear. CDR3 length: 12 residues. Trimming removed 5 bases at V and 7 bases at J, with 11 bases between. Germline CDR1 reads SEHNR; CDR2 reads FQNEAQ (reference sequence).

The CDR3 nucleotides are TGCGCCAGCAGCCACGGCACCGGGACAGGGTACAATGAGCAGTTCTTC. It is translated as CASSHGTGTGYNEQFF. The chain couples TRBV4-3 to TRBJ2-1; 9 bases map to TRBD1. The CDR3 is 16 amino acids. V shed 3 bases and J 4 bases; nucleotides not matched to a gene: 7. Germline lookup yields CDR1 LGHNA and CDR2 YSLEER.

Details on this clone: This specimen includes other DNA sequences encoding the same CDR3. The chain employs TRBV9 and TRBJ1-1, with D perhaps matching TRBD1 (5 bases). CDR1 SGDLS and CDR2 YYNGEE come from the germline V gene. V was pared by 2 bases and J by 1 base, with 6 bases between. This CDR3 is 13 amino acids long. CDR3 nucleotide sequence: TGTGCCAGCAGCGTGACAGAGAACACTGAAGCTTTCTTT. Its translation is CASSVTENTEAFF. The full variable domain, in which reference TRBV9 and TRBJ1-1 provide the parts outside the CDR3, is DSGVTQTPKHLITATGQRVTLRCSPRSGDLSVYWYQQSLDQGLQFLIQYYNGEERAKGNILERFSAQQFPDLHSELNLSSLELGDSALYFCASSVTENTEAFFGQGTRLTVV.

The rearrangement links TRBV7-2 to TRBJ1-2, with 11 positions matching TRBD1. Germline CDR1 is SGHTA and CDR2 is FQGNSA. The CDR3 length is 17 residues. The ends lost 1 base at V and 8 bases at J; junction bases unmatched: 12. CDR3: CASSLVWTGGVKDGYTF. For the CDR3, the DNA is TGTGCCAGCAGCTTAGTCTGGACAGGGGGCGTTAAGGACGGCTACACCTTC. The full variable domain, its missing parts supplied by reference TRBV7-2 and TRBJ1-2, is GAGVSQSPSNKVTEKGKDVELRCDPISGHTALYWYRQSLGQGLEFLIYFQGNSAPDKSGLPSDRFSAERTGGSVSTLTIQRTQQEDSAVYLCASSLVWTGGVKDGYTFGSGTRLTVV.

The chain employs TRBV7-3 and TRBJ1-1; 9 nucleotides line up with TRBD1. The CDR3 spans 15 residues. Germline values: CDR1 SGHTA, CDR2 FQGTGA. Trimming at V came to 5 bases and at J to 2 bases, leaving 6 bases not matched to a gene. The CDR3: CASSTQGQGNTEAFF. DNA of the CDR3: TGTGCCAGCAGCACTCAGGGACAGGGAAACACTGAAGCTTTCTTT.

The chain recombines TRBV5-1 with TRBJ1-1, with D unresolved. V was pared by 0 bases and J by 0 bases, with 12 bases between. Per the germline V gene, CDR1 is SGHRS and CDR2 is YFSETQ. The CDR3 sequence is 16 residues long. The CDR3: CASSLVGVGMNTEAFF. In DNA form, the CDR3 reads TGCGCCAGCAGCTTGGTCGGGGTTGGGATGAACACTGAAGCTTTCTTT.

This clone is a singleton in its sample. The J gene is TRBJ2-3, the V gene TRBV27, with TRBD1 identical over 7 bases. The CDR3 spans 12 residues. The germline gives CDR1 MNHEY, CDR2 SMNVEV (reference sequence). J was trimmed by 5 bases and V by 8 bases; bases with no gene match: 4. Here the CDR3 reads CASWTGGDTQYF. CDR3 sequence (DNA): TGTGCCAGCTGGACAGGCGGAGATACGCAGTATTTT.